The 29 T cell receptor beta chains below all came from one sample that was sequenced in a study of beta chain features in type 1 diabetes. The sequenced template was cDNA made from the entire isolated RNA. Sequencing was performed with immunoSEQ multiplex PCR; in TCRdb, only in-frame clones are kept and a portion is missing. Here the sample spans 200,000 to 250,000 clones, roughly two thirds being singletons. The sample was naive CD4+ T cells from blood. These receptors all come from a young man in good health.

This clone was seen a handful of times. The chain recombines TRBV30 with TRBJ2-2; D might be TRBD1 (6 bases). The length of the CDR3 is 12 residues. The germline V gene has CDR1 GTSNPN and CDR2 SVGIG (reference sequence). The V gene lost 0 bases and the J gene lost 7 bases, with 6 bases spanning the gap. The CDR3 DNA follows: TGTGCCTGGAGTGTAGGGGGCGGGGAGCTGTTTTTT. Amino acids: CAWSVGGGELFF.

The table lists this clone with a few counts. This chain links TRBV30 with TRBJ2-1; no clear D. Germline V gene data show CDR1 as GTSNPN and CDR2 as SVGIG (reference sequence). CDR3 length equals 15 residues. Trimming stripped 4 bases from V and 0 bases from J, with 13 bases between. CDR3 sequence (DNA): TGTGCCTGGAACATGGTACCCAGCTCCTACAATGAGCAGTTCTTC. This translates into CAWNMVPSSYNEQFF.

The rearrangement joins TRBV29-1 to TRBJ2-3, with D perhaps matching TRBD2 (5 bases). This CDR3 is built from 13 residues. The germline gives CDR1 SQVTM, CDR2 ANQGSEA. Trimming took off 5 bases at V and 2 bases at J, with 11 bases between the two ends. CDR3: CSVREYYTDTQYF. CDR3 bases: TGCAGCGTTAGGGAGTACTACACAGATACGCAGTATTTT.

The count of this clone is one. The V call is TRBV9, the J call TRBJ2-3; 12 positions agree with TRBD2. V shed 0 bases, J shed 1 base, and the junction held 6 bases outside the gene matches. CDR1 is SGDLS, CDR2 YYNGEE, per germline. This CDR3 has 18 amino acids. The CDR3 loop is CASSVAPSGGVGTDTQYF. As DNA, the CDR3 is TGTGCCAGCAGCGTAGCTCCTAGCGGGGGGGTTGGCACAGATACGCAGTATTTT.

V gene TRBV30 combines with J gene TRBJ1-2; D is ambiguous. The CDR3 covers 15 residues. Germline assignment: CDR1 GTSNPN and CDR2 SVGIG (reference sequence). Deletions cut 3 bases from V and 5 bases from J, with 19 bases between. CDR3 loop: CAWRSLGSGEYGYTF. The CDR3 nucleotides are TGTGCCTGGAGGTCACTAGGCTCCGGCGAGTATGGCTACACCTTC.

The J gene is TRBJ2-7, the V gene TRBV11-1; 9 positions match TRBD1. CDR1 is SGHAT and CDR2 is FQDESV in the germline V gene (reference sequence). With 0 bases clipped from V and 3 bases from J, the junction kept 6 bases outside the gene matches. The CDR3 covers 16 residues. This chain's CDR3 is CASSLAAGQGFYEQYF. The CDR3 DNA follows: TGTGCCAGCAGCTTAGCCGCGGGACAGGGATTCTACGAGCAGTACTTC.

This clone has more than one count but fewer than ten. The chain is built from TRBV2 and TRBJ2-3, with 13 bases fitting TRBD2. Germline trimming cut 6 bases from V and 8 bases from J; bases unmatched to any gene: 14. Germline CDR1 and CDR2: SNHLY and FYNNEI. This CDR3 comprises 17 residues. In DNA form, the CDR3 reads TGTGCCAGCAGCCACCCCCGGACTAGCGGGAGTGACGTTACGCAGTATTTT. The encoded protein is CASSHPRTSGSDVTQYF.

This clone came up a few times. This chain joins TRBV30 and TRBJ2-5; 7 bases line up with TRBD2. The length of the CDR3 is 14 residues. CDR1 GTSNPN and CDR2 SVGIG come from the germline V gene (reference sequence). V was clipped by 3 bases and J by 3 bases; unmatched bases: 7. The CDR3 region is CAWRRGSGEETQYF. CDR3 DNA: TGTGCCTGGAGGCGAGGCAGCGGGGAAGAGACCCAGTACTTC.

J is TRBJ1-1 and V is TRBV30, with a tentative D call TRBD1 (6 bases). Per the germline V gene, CDR1 is GTSNPN and CDR2 is SVGIG (reference sequence). This CDR3 is 10 amino acids long. The CDR3 region is CALQWTVAFF. Here the CDR3 DNA reads TGTGCTTTACAGTGGACAGTCGCTTTCTTT.

To note about this clone: Other DNA sequences of this sample code for an identical CDR3. This sequence joins TRBV30 and TRBJ2-1, with D unclear. Germline CDR1 GTSNPN, CDR2 SVGIG (reference sequence). Deletions cut 3 bases from V and 0 bases from J, with 6 bases between. CDR3 size: 13 residues. Written as DNA, the CDR3 is TGTGCCTGGAGGAGCAGCTCCTACAATGAGCAGTTCTTC. Translating gives CAWRSSSYNEQFF.

The chain links TRBV30 to TRBJ2-5; 10 bases agree with TRBD1. The CDR3 consists of 15 residues. Germline V CDR1 and CDR2: GTSNPN, SVGIG (reference sequence). V gave up 1 base and J gave up 4 bases; unmatched junction bases: 6. The CDR3 sequence: CAWSARQGAGETQYF. The CDR3 DNA reads as TGTGCCTGGAGTGCGAGACAGGGGGCCGGAGAGACCCAGTACTTC.

The table lists this clone with a count of one. This chain connects TRBV9 to TRBJ2-5, with a weak D call TRBD1 (5 bases). Trimming removed 4 bases from V and 5 bases from J, with 9 bases in between. Germline CDR1 and CDR2: SGDLS and YYNGEE. CDR3 length: 12 amino acids. As DNA, the CDR3 is TGTGCCAGCAGCCCATCAGGGGAGACCCAGTACTTC. Residues: CASSPSGETQYF.

The genes are TRBV9 and TRBJ2-1; TRBD2 is a possible D gene (5 bases). Trimming took 3 bases from V and 6 from J, leaving 16 bases between them. The CDR3 is 15 residues long. Germline V CDR1 and CDR2: SGDLS, YYNGEE. As DNA, the CDR3 is TGTGCCAGCAGCGAGCTAGCCTCCTCGGCCAATGAGCAGTTCTTC. This translates into CASSELASSANEQFF.

The rearrangement joins TRBV4-3 to TRBJ2-1, with D possibly being TRBD2 (5 bases). The CDR3 loop spans 15 amino acids. CDR1 LGHNA and CDR2 YSLEER come from the germline V gene. Between the trimmed V and J ends, which lost 0 bases and 2 bases, there was a span of 8 bases. The CDR3 region is CASSQEDSAYNEQFF. CDR3 bases: TGCGCCAGCAGCCAAGAGGATAGCGCCTACAATGAGCAGTTCTTC.

The V and J genes are TRBV7-8 and TRBJ2-2; 9 bases line up with TRBD2. CDR1 and CDR2 (germline): SGHVS, FQNEAQ. The CDR3 is 14 amino acids. Trimming removed 2 bases from V and 6 bases from J; junction bases left unmatched: 1. CDR3 loop: CASSLPSGAGELFF. In DNA form, the CDR3 reads TGTGCCAGCAGCTTACCTAGCGGGGCCGGGGAGCTGTTTTTT.

This clone was seen only a few times. The V call is TRBV29-1, the J call TRBJ1-5, with D perhaps matching TRBD1 (5 bases). In germline, CDR1 is SQVTM, CDR2 ANQGSEA. CDR3 size: 12 residues. Trimming took off 7 bases at V and 5 bases at J, with 12 bases between the two ends. The CDR3 DNA follows: TGCAGCGCCTCAGGGACTGATCAGCCCCAGCATTTT. This sequence encodes CSASGTDQPQHF. The full variable domain, rest sourced from reference TRBV29-1 and TRBJ1-5, is SAVISQKPSRDICQRGTSLTIQCQVDSQVTMMFWYRQQPGQSLTLIATANQGSEATYESGFVIDKFPISRPNLTFSTLTVSNMSPEDSSIYLCSASGTDQPQHFGDGTRLSIL.

CDR3 nucleotides: TGTGCCAGCAGCGCGACTGCGACTAGCGGGAACTCCTACAATGAGCAGTTCTTC. This gives the protein CASSATATSGNSYNEQFF. The chain couples TRBV9 to TRBJ2-1, with 11 bases aligning to TRBD2. There are 18 residues in the CDR3. CDR1 is SGDLS, CDR2 YYNGEE, per germline. V lost 3 bases and J lost 0; bases outside the gene matches: 8. Full variable domain (outside the CDR3, taken from reference TRBV9 and TRBJ2-1): DSGVTQTPKHLITATGQRVTLRCSPRSGDLSVYWYQQSLDQGLQFLIQYYNGEERAKGNILERFSAQQFPDLHSELNLSSLELGDSALYFCASSATATSGNSYNEQFFGPGTRLTVL.

The chain is built from TRBV28 and TRBJ1-5, with TRBD1 identical over 10 bases. V was clipped by 5 bases and J by 5 bases; unmatched bases: 6. The CDR3 loop spans 15 amino acids. The germline V gene encodes CDR1 MDHEN and CDR2 SYDVKM. CDR3 coding DNA: TGTGCCAGCAGTCCTCCGGGACAGGGGCATCAGCCCCAGCATTTT. It yields the protein CASSPPGQGHQPQHF. Filled out from reference TRBV28 and TRBJ1-5, the complete variable domain reads DVKVTQSSRYLVKRTGEKVFLECVQDMDHENMFWYRQDPGLGLRLIYFSYDVKMKEKGDIPEGYSVSREKKERFSLILESASTNQTSMYLCASSPPGQGHQPQHFGDGTRLSIL.

This clone was counted between two and nine times. The chain carries TRBV30 and TRBJ1-1; maybe TRBD1 (6 bases). Germline values: CDR1 GTSNPN, CDR2 SVGIG (reference sequence). V dropped 2 bases and J dropped 3 bases, with 10 bases sitting between them. The CDR3 has 13 residues. In nucleotides, the CDR3 is TGTGCCTGGAGTATAGGGGGAGACACTGAAGCTTTCTTT. It translates to CAWSIGGDTEAFF. The whole variable domain, filled in from reference TRBV30 and TRBJ1-1, reads SQTIHQWPATLVQPVGSPLSLECTVEGTSNPNLYWYRQAAGRGLQLLFYSVGIGQISSEVPQNLSASRPQDRQFILSSKKLLLSDSGFYLCAWSIGGDTEAFFGQGTRLTVV.

This chain joins TRBV10-2 and TRBJ2-1; D may be TRBD2 (5 bases). CDR1 and CDR2 (germline): WSHSY, SAAADI. V lost 6 bases, J lost 9 bases, and 15 bases lay in between. This CDR3 is 13 amino acids long. CDR3 in amino acids: CASSLRLSSEQFF. DNA for the CDR3: TGCGCCAGCAGCCTACGACTATCTTCTGAGCAGTTCTTC.

The gene calls are TRBV4-3 and TRBJ2-1; the D gene is possibly TRBD2 (5 bases). This CDR3 has 16 residues. V was pared by 7 bases and J by 4 bases, with 20 bases between. CDR1 is LGHNA, CDR2 YSLEER, per germline. The chain's CDR3 is CASTPEREFFYNEQFF. Written as DNA, the CDR3 is TGCGCCAGCACCCCAGAGAGGGAATTTTTTTACAATGAGCAGTTCTTC.

This clone was detected only a few times. The chain combines TRBV28 with TRBJ2-7; D ambiguous. V was shortened by 2 bases and J by 0 bases, with 11 bases between the two germline ends. This CDR3 spans 15 amino acids. The V gene's germline CDR1 is MDHEN and CDR2 SYDVKM. The DNA of the CDR3 is TGTGCCAGCAGTTTAATCCGACCCAGCTCCTACGAGCAGTACTTC. Residues: CASSLIRPSSYEQYF.

A few counts support this clone. This chain uses TRBV28 with TRBJ1-2; D not resolved. The CDR3 is 14 amino acids. The V gene lost 5 bases and the J gene lost 2 bases, with 12 bases spanning the gap. Germline assignment: CDR1 MDHEN and CDR2 SYDVKM. The CDR3 reads CASSPSRINYGYTF. Here the CDR3 DNA reads TGTGCCAGCAGTCCCTCACGGATAAACTATGGCTACACCTTC.

The gene calls are TRBV9 and TRBJ2-1; TRBD2 aligns across 8 bases. The CDR3 is 15 residues long. Germline V gives CDR1 SGDLS, CDR2 YYNGEE. Trimming removed 2 bases from V and 7 bases from J; junction bases left unmatched: 8. CDR3 sequence (DNA): TGTGCCAGCAGCGTCTCGTCGACTAGCGTGAATGAGCAGTTCTTC. Translating gives CASSVSSTSVNEQFF.

J is TRBJ2-3 and V is TRBV6-5; 9 bases align to TRBD1. This CDR3 contains 15 residues. CDR1 and CDR2 (germline): MNHEY, SVGAGI. V dropped 6 bases and J dropped 2; count of bases not matched to a gene: 6. CDR3 protein: CASRPGQGYTDTQYF. CDR3 DNA sequence: TGTGCCAGCAGGCCGGGACAGGGATACACAGATACGCAGTATTTT.

CDR3 residues: CSAGTGLLGQYF. The CDR3 nucleotides are TGCAGCGCTGGGACAGGACTTTTAGGGCAGTACTTC. The chain combines TRBV29-1 with TRBJ2-7; TRBD1 matches at 8 bases. The ends lost 7 bases at V and 9 bases at J; junction bases unmatched: 11. Germline CDR1 reads SQVTM; CDR2 reads ANQGSEA. The CDR3 contains 12 residues.

V and J are TRBV2 and TRBJ2-1, with D unresolved. The V and J ends lost 6 bases and 7 bases respectively, with 7 bases between them. There are 11 residues in the CDR3. CDR1 SNHLY and CDR2 FYNNEI come from the germline V gene. The CDR3 DNA sequence: TGTGCCAGCAGGATTAAAAATGAGCAGTTCTTC. Translating gives CASRIKNEQFF.

The chain carries TRBV29-1 and TRBJ2-3; D is unresolved. Germline values: CDR1 SQVTM, CDR2 ANQGSEA. This CDR3 has 13 residues. The V gene lost 2 bases and the J gene lost 2 bases, with 8 bases spanning the gap. The CDR3 region has the DNA TGCAGCGTTGAACGACCTCTCACAGATACGCAGTATTTT. The encoded protein is CSVERPLTDTQYF.

The genes are TRBV7-9 and TRBJ2-3; D uncertain. Germline values: CDR1 SEHNR, CDR2 FQNEAQ (reference sequence). Trimming pared 3 bases from V and 2 bases from J, leaving 9 bases between. The CDR3 spans 14 residues. CDR3 protein: CASSLGFSTDTQYF. The DNA of the CDR3 is TGTGCCAGCAGCTTGGGGTTTTCCACAGATACGCAGTATTTT.